These 16 T cell receptor beta chains were all obtained from the same sample, sequenced in a study of tumor-infiltrating lymphocytes in glioblastoma multiforme. Three nested ARM-PCR rounds with V-beta and C-beta primers built TCRB libraries. Using its own MiXCR run on the multiplex PCR reads, TCRdb lists one record per CDR3 protein. Here the sample spans about 8,400 distinct CDR3 sequences, about 70% being singletons. The sample consisted of brain tumor tissue. Source of these receptors: a male donor with glioblastoma.

A few counts support this clonotype. V is TRBV11-3 and J is TRBJ2-1, with D possibly being TRBD2 (6 bases). Trimming cost V 7 bases and J 6 bases, with 13 bases left between them. The germline V gene has CDR1 SGHNT and CDR2 YENEEA. CDR3 size: 13 residues. In nucleotides, the CDR3 is TGTGCCAGCACCAAAGACGGGGGCAATGAGCAGTTCTTC. Translation: CASTKDGGNEQFF.

V is TRBV6-5 and J is TRBJ2-2; TRBD1 matches at 7 bases. V shed 3 bases, J shed 6 bases, and the junction held 4 bases outside the gene matches. CDR1 is MNHEY and CDR2 is SVGAGI in the germline V gene. The CDR3 extends over 14 amino acids. CDR3 residues: CASSYSQGAGELFF. The CDR3 DNA reads as TGTGCCAGCAGTTATAGTCAGGGGGCCGGGGAGCTGTTTTTT.

The rearrangement links TRBV20-1 to TRBJ2-3; 8 bases fit TRBD2. Looked up from germline, CDR1 is DFQATT and CDR2 is SNEGSKA (reference sequence). Trimming cost V 0 bases and J 5 bases; bases outside gene matches: 10. This CDR3 has 16 amino acids. In DNA form, the CDR3 reads TGCAGTGCTAGAGATATTTTCGGGGGGGCTAAAGATACGCAGTATTTT. This encodes CSARDIFGGAKDTQYF.

The chain links TRBV11-1 to TRBJ2-7, with D possibly being TRBD1 (5 bases). This CDR3 has 15 amino acids. Trimming removed 1 base at V and 4 bases at J, with 14 bases between. Germline loops: CDR1 SGHAT, CDR2 FQDESV (reference sequence). The chain's CDR3 is CASSLGQSALYEQYF. CDR3 coding DNA: TGTGCCAGCAGCTTAGGACAGTCCGCCTTGTACGAGCAGTACTTC.

This chain uses TRBV11-2 with TRBJ1-1, with D possibly matching TRBD1 (5 bases). Looked up from germline, CDR1 is SGHAT and CDR2 is FQNNGV. Trimming pared 5 bases from V and 1 base from J, leaving 11 bases between. This CDR3 has 14 residues. The chain's CDR3 is CASSRMQGNTEAFF. CDR3 DNA: TGTGCCAGCAGCCGTATGCAGGGGAACACTGAAGCTTTCTTT.

Note on this clonotype: Germline and junction disagree at one end, which may indicate a read error. The rearrangement uses TRBV11-2 and TRBJ2-5; 8 bases are a match to TRBD2. This CDR3 spans 15 amino acids. Germline V gene sequence: CDR1 SGHAT, CDR2 FQNNGV. The CDR3 region is CASSLQTSAQGTQYF. Here the CDR3 DNA reads TGTGCCAGCAGCCTTCAGACTAGCGCCCAAGGGACCCAGTACTTC.

This clonotype was seen a handful of times. V usage is TRBV7-2 and J usage is TRBJ2-7; maybe TRBD2 (6 bases). This CDR3 spans 13 amino acids. V lost 1 base and J lost 3, with 7 bases in between. Germline loops: CDR1 SGHTA, CDR2 FQGNSA. The DNA for the CDR3 is TGTGCCAGCAGCTTAGGTAGCGGCTACGAGCAGTACTTC. It specifies CASSLGSGYEQYF.

The rearrangement uses TRBV11-3 and TRBJ2-2, with 9 bases lining up with TRBD2. Germline V CDR1 and CDR2: SGHNT, YENEEA. The CDR3 runs to 18 residues. J was trimmed by 5 bases and V by 11 bases; bases with no gene match: 21. The CDR3 protein is CAGGTTSRLAGETGELFF. The CDR3 coding sequence is TGTGCCGGCGGCACCACCTCCAGATTAGCGGGAGAAACCGGGGAGCTGTTTTTT. Full variable domain (outside the CDR3, taken from reference TRBV11-3 and TRBJ2-2): EAGVVQSPRYKIIEKKQPVAFWCNPISGHNTLYWYLQNLGQGPELLIRYENEEAVDDSQLPKDRFSAERLKGVDSTLKIQPAELGDSAVYLCAGGTTSRLAGETGELFFGEGSRLTVL.

This clonotype was recorded at least ten times. This chain uses TRBV7-9 with TRBJ2-1; TRBD2 matches at 7 bases. V was pared by 6 bases and J by 8 bases, with 13 bases of the junction left unmatched. The length of the CDR3 is 15 residues. CDR1 SEHNR and CDR2 FQNEAQ come from the germline V gene (reference sequence). CDR3 residues: CASRSPGGRGDEQFF. In nucleotides, the CDR3 is TGTGCCAGCAGAAGTCCGGGCGGGAGAGGCGATGAGCAGTTCTTC.

To note about this clonotype: At one end the junction does not follow the germline gene, possibly because of a read error. The chain joins TRBV4-3 to TRBJ2-7; 13 bases match TRBD2. CDR1 and CDR2 from the germline V gene are LGHNA and YSLEER. The length of the CDR3 is 15 residues. This chain's CDR3 is CASSLGTSGTYGQYF. In nucleotides, the CDR3 is TGCGCCAGTAGCCTCGGGACTAGCGGGACCTACGGGCAGTACTTC.

This clonotype was recorded only once. A much larger clone lies a single base off, so this may be a read error. V usage is TRBV2 and J usage is TRBJ1-1; D not certain. Germline CDR1 is SNHLY and CDR2 is FYNNEI. The CDR3 sequence is 12 residues long. The chain's CDR3 is CASSDANIEAFF. Written as DNA, the CDR3 is TGTGCCAGCAGTGACGCGAACATTGAAGCTTTCTTT.

The chain couples TRBV7-9 to TRBJ1-2; D is unclear. The CDR3 contains 13 residues. V was trimmed by 4 bases and J by 4 bases, leaving 10 bases between them. Germline V gene data show CDR1 as SEHNR and CDR2 as FQNEAQ (reference sequence). The CDR3 spells CASSSGGPYGYTF. DNA for the CDR3: TGTGCCAGCAGCTCAGGAGGGCCCTATGGCTACACCTTC.

A note on this clonotype: Sequence at one end of the junction differs from germline and may be a read error. This sequence joins TRBV14 and TRBJ2-1; TRBD1 is a possible D gene (6 bases). Germline V gene data show CDR1 as SGHDN and CDR2 as FVKESK. This CDR3 region has 15 residues. In nucleotides, the CDR3 is TGTGCCAACAGCCCTTATACAGGGCCCTACATTGAGCAGTTCTTC. Protein sequence: CANSPYTGPYIEQFF.

To note about this clonotype: An end of the junction differs from the germline gene, which may be a read error. The J gene is TRBJ2-3, the V gene TRBV2, with D tentatively TRBD1 (5 bases). The CDR3 consists of 17 residues. From germline, CDR1 is SNHLY and CDR2 FYNNEI. CDR3 DNA sequence: TGTGCCAGCAGCCGCCCCCCCAGCAGGGAAGGGGCAGATATGCAGTATTTT. Protein product: CASSRPPSREGADMQYF. The entire variable domain, with the rest obtained from reference TRBV2 and TRBJ2-3, is as follows: EPEVTQTPSHQVTQMGQEVILRCVPISNHLYFYWYRQILGQKVEFLVSFYNNEISEKSEIFDDQFSVERPDGSNFTLKIRSTKLEDSAMYFCASSRPPSREGADMQYFGPGTRLTVL.

Judged by abundance, this clonotype is medium-sized. The gene calls are TRBV28 and TRBJ1-2; 7 nucleotides align to TRBD1. Germline assignment: CDR1 MDHEN and CDR2 SYDVKM. This CDR3 has 13 residues. With 6 bases clipped from V and 4 bases from J, the junction kept 5 bases outside the gene matches. The CDR3 is CASSSGQVYGYTF. Written as DNA, the CDR3 is TGTGCCAGCAGCTCAGGACAGGTCTATGGCTACACCTTC.

V and J are TRBV20-1 and TRBJ1-3; no firm D call. The germline gives CDR1 DFQATT, CDR2 SNEGSKA (reference sequence). This CDR3 has 15 amino acids. V dropped 2 bases and J dropped 0 bases, with 11 bases sitting between them. CDR3 protein: CSARPRFNSGNTIYF. The CDR3 DNA sequence: TGCAGTGCTAGACCCAGATTTAACTCTGGAAACACCATATATTTT.